The subject of this entry is one T cell receptor beta chain. What it binds is not known. This was a survey-level run. As handled by the study authors: The detection floor for productive clonotype frequency was 2.59 x 10-5. Clones were sequenced by immunoSEQ multiplex PCR, and TCRdb holds only the in-frame ones, with some missing. V and J calls and clone size are given by that table; D and trimming were obtained from the DNA. In the table there are around 30,000 clones, more than 60% of which are singletons. This entry is derived from a study of STAT5B mutations in CD4+ large granular lymphocyte leukemia. Study-wide results and limits: Patient CD4-sorted repertoires stayed more clonal than healthy ones after leukemic-clone removal. 8/27 top patient clones versus 2/35 control clones were TRBV06-family.

Germline V gives CDR1 ENHRY, CDR2 SYGVKD. Trimming pared 10 bases from V and 3 bases from J, leaving 13 bases between. The CDR3 covers 13 residues. What was sequenced was CD4+ T cells from blood buffy coats. The chain couples TRBV10-3 to TRBJ2-1; no firm D call. The sequence came from a human donor in good health. The CDR3: CASGGGDYNEQFF. As DNA, the CDR3 is TGTGCCAGCGGCGGCGGAGACTACAATGAGCAGTTCTTC.